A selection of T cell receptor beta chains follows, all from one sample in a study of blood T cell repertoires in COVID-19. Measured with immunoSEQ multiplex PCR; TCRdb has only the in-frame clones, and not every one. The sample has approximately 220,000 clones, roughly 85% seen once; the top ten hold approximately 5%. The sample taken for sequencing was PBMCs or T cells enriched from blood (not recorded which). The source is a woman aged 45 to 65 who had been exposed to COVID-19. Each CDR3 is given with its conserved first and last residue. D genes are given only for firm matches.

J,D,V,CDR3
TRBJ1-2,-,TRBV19,CATVTPGDYGYTF
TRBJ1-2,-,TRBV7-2,CAGEETGNYGYTF
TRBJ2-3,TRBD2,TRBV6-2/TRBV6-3,CASSPFGAGLNTQYF
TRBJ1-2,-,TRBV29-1,CSVDRFYTF
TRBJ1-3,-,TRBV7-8,CASSPSPGAYTIYF
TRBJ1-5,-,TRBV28,CASSSQSQHF
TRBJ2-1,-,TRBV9,CASSVATAFNEQFF
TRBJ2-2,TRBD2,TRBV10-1,CASTGTGTSGGTLNTGELFF
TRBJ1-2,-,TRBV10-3,CAISSLGQSYGYTF
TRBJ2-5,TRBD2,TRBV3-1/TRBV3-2,CASSLRGRRGAETQYF
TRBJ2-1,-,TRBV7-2,CASSLAPDNSLYNEQFF
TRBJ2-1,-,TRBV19,CASSISPYGEQFF
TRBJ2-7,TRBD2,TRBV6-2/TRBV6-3,CASSFTLQTLAGVSYEQYF
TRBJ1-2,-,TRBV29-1,CSVVLQTNYGYTF
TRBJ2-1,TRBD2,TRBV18,CASSPSPGLAGPMVDNEQFF
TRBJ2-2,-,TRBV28,CASTGGLAVTGELFF
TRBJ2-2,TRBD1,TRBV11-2,CASSTTGGPNTGELFF
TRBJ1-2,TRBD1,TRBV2,CASTLTGYGYTF
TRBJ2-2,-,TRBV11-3,CASSLFGNGELFF
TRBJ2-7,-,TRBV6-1,CASSEALGLFPREYF
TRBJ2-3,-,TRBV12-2,CASRSPSCGTRTDTQYF
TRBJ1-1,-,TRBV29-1,CSAQDRLNTEAFF
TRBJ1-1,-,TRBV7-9,CASSFGGGGQTEAFF
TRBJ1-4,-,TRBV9,CASSHDSTSTNEKLFF
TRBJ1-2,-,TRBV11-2,CASSFEGGRMIYGYTF
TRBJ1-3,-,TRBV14,CASSRSAGNTIYF
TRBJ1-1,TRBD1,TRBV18,CASSPFTGGAGMNTEAFF
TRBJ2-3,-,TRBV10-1,CASSETAGNTDTQYF
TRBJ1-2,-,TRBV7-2,CASSSGGASMSYTF
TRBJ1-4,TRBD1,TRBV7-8,CASSLLPGQGQLFF